This T cell receptor beta chain was sequenced in a study of CXCR3-negative and CXCR3-positive naive CD8 T cells. About the research overall: Per library, roughly 1.4 +/- 0.3 million reads; 130 million to 150 million TRB reads overall.

With regard to this clonotype: What it binds is unknown.

Carrying UMI labels, the TRB cDNA libraries were prepared through 5' RACE. TCRdb re-analyzed the 5' RACE reads; it lists each CDR3 protein once, without DNA. Its table records 150,000 to 180,000 distinct CDR3 sequences. Findings of the study overall: CXCR3-positive naive cells had more hydrophobic TRB CDR3s than CXCR3-negative naive cells. Similarly elevated diversity marked both naive subsets, with memory CD8+ cells showing far lower diversity. Fresh PBMCs went into most assays, and CXCR3 expression partly declined after cryopreservation.

Per the germline V gene, CDR1 is MDHEN and CDR2 is SYDVKM. The CDR3 has 18 residues. The specimen was naive CXCR3+ CD8+ T cells from blood. Subset of the sample: CD45RO-CCR7+CD27+CD95- naive CD8+ T cells expressing CXCR3 (TNR3+). The chain joins TRBV28 to TRBJ1-5. The sequence was obtained from a human donor in good health. Some clones in this sample may be carry-over from other donors' samples. The CDR3 region is CASSPIRMADYSNQPQHF.